Listed below are T cell receptor beta chains from one sample, sequenced in a study of Ad26.COV2.S vaccination and SARS-CoV-2 variants. Sequencing was performed with immunoSEQ multiplex PCR; in TCRdb, only in-frame clones are kept and a portion is missing. The sample includes 410,000 or so clones, about nine tenths of them seen just once. The sample was peripheral blood, taken in a trial of Ad26.COV2.S vaccine versus placebo. These receptor sequences come from a person between 18 and 65 years old who received the Ad26.COV2.S COVID-19 vaccine or a placebo. The CDR3 runs from the conserved cysteine through the conserved F or W.

v_gene,j_gene,CDR3aa
TRBV27,TRBJ2-5,CASSIGSGSWETQYF
TRBV7-9,TRBJ2-4,CASSTSTGANQLAKNIQYF
TRBV9,TRBJ1-1,CASSVEAGGEGTEAFF
TRBV19,TRBJ1-5,CASSSGLSNQPQHF
TRBV7-2,TRBJ2-5,CASSFKGQQETQYF
TRBV14,TRBJ1-3,CASSQGPSSGNTIYF
TRBV3-1/TRBV3-2,TRBJ1-2,CASRRGQGSYGYTF
TRBV7-9,TRBJ1-5,CASSLTGGNQPQHF
TRBV7-8,TRBJ2-5,CASSLVGDRGPQETQYF
TRBV6-1,TRBJ2-7,CASSGTLSGREDEQYF
TRBV7-2,TRBJ2-4,CASSLKVGWAKNIQYF
TRBV7-8,TRBJ2-3,CASSFGRQTSTDTQYF
TRBV18,TRBJ1-2,CASSPLTGYANYGYTF
TRBV5-1,TRBJ1-2,CASSLGTDSNYGYTF
TRBV25-1,TRBJ2-3,CASSEYEGGPSDTQYF
TRBV11-2,TRBJ1-1,CASSWGGGDTEAFF
TRBV19,TRBJ2-3,CASSTRTGGPDTQYF
TRBV7-9,TRBJ1-2,CASSKGLYYGYTF
TRBV7-2,TRBJ2-3,CASSSFRTSGSTDTQYF
TRBV27,TRBJ2-7,CASSLKGVIAGESSEQYF
TRBV5-6,TRBJ2-5,CASSLVGPPGETQYF
TRBV9,TRBJ2-2,CASGPQGAGELFF
TRBV20-1,TRBJ2-1,CSASPPQYGEWSDEQFF
TRBV15,TRBJ2-7,CATSRDFSYEQYF
TRBV11-2,TRBJ2-5,CASSPGTLQETQYF
TRBV7-2,TRBJ2-7,CASSLWYMVGGHFEQYF
TRBV7-9,TRBJ2-4,CASSFQQGWDIQYF
TRBV7-2,TRBJ2-7,CASSLPDSQEQYF
TRBV5-5,TRBJ2-1,CASSLALWNEQFF
TRBV6-5,TRBJ1-1,CASSYQQIDTEAFF
TRBV30,TRBJ2-5,CAWSLAAETQYF
TRBV27,TRBJ2-7,CASSLGGTGDSYEQYF
TRBV5-1,TRBJ1-4,CASSLGQGEEKLFF
TRBV19,TRBJ1-3,CASSTLTDRGTYEDTIYF
TRBV7-9,TRBJ2-7,CASSSGTGGSDEQYF
TRBV28,TRBJ2-3,CASSLWGGAVRQGSDTQYF
TRBV19,TRBJ1-5,CASSSKGQGWNQPQHF
TRBV10-3,TRBJ2-1,CAISGPVTGASSSYNEQFF
TRBV27,TRBJ1-2,CASSLSLGHYGYTF
TRBV7-3,TRBJ2-3,CASSLISTDTQYF
TRBV27,TRBJ1-1,CASSPQDPRTEAFF
TRBV19,TRBJ1-4,CASSIRGARMKEKLFF
TRBV28,TRBJ1-4,CASSSGDLGEKLFF
TRBV5-1,TRBJ2-2,CASSLTDTGELFF
TRBV5-1,TRBJ2-1,CASSLGGQGTGNEQFF
TRBV21-1,TRBJ1-2,CASSKANVPGVGYTF
TRBV28,TRBJ1-1,CASRFSGANTEAFF
TRBV3-1/TRBV3-2,TRBJ2-7,CASSQDYGPYEQYF
TRBV6-2/TRBV6-3,TRBJ2-7,CASSWTDSYEQYF
TRBV25-1,TRBJ2-7,CASSELGQGYEQYF
TRBV10-3,TRBJ2-2,CATKTGPGELFF
TRBV29-1,TRBJ2-5,CSVEAGAGETQYF
TRBV7-8,TRBJ2-2,CASSRTGLETGELFF
TRBV25-1,TRBJ1-2,CASSDEDRGNYGYTF
TRBV30,TRBJ1-2,CAWSVRGKGYGYTF